A single sample gave rise to the 18 T cell receptor beta chains below, sequenced in a study of blood T cell repertoires in COVID-19. Profiled with immunoSEQ multiplex PCR; TCRdb holds only in-frame clones, not every one. Of over 70,000 clones in the sample, about nine tenths were seen once. Sequencing was performed on peripheral blood. The receptor set was obtained from an elderly woman with acute or convalescent COVID-19.

The chain links TRBV19 to TRBJ2-1; 13 bases fit TRBD2. J lost 13 bases, V lost 5 bases, and 2 bases had no gene match. CDR3 size: 12 residues. Looked up from germline, CDR1 is LNHDA and CDR2 is SQIVND (reference sequence). The chain's CDR3 is CASSGTSGNQFF. The DNA for the CDR3 is TGTGCCAGTAGTGGGACTAGCGGGAATCAGTTCTTC. The complete variable domain, with remaining parts taken from reference TRBV19 and TRBJ2-1, reads DGGITQSPKYLFRKEGQNVTLSCEQNLNHDAMYWYRQDPGQGLRLIYYSQIVNDFQKGDIAEGYSVSREKKESFPLTVTSAQKNPTAFYLCASSGTSGNQFFGPGTRLTVL.

The chain uses TRBV29-1 and TRBJ1-1; tentatively, D is TRBD1 (6 bases). V lost 7 bases and J 4 bases, leaving 22 bases between the germline ends. This CDR3 region has 15 residues. CDR1 is SQVTM, CDR2 ANQGSEA, per germline. Here the CDR3 DNA reads TGCAGCGGGTCGGACAGTTCGGTCTTGGGCACTGAAGCTTTCTTT. Its translation: CSGSDSSVLGTEAFF.

The rearrangement links TRBV27 to TRBJ1-2, with D perhaps matching TRBD1 (6 bases). Germline loops: CDR1 MNHEY, CDR2 SMNVEV (reference sequence). V was shortened by 3 bases and J by 0 bases, with 11 bases between the two germline ends. There are 15 residues in the CDR3. The CDR3 loop is CASSFMGAANYGYTF. For the CDR3, the DNA is TGTGCCAGCAGTTTTATGGGGGCCGCTAACTATGGCTACACCTTC.

This rearrangement joins TRBV6-5 to TRBJ2-1; 10 nucleotides align to TRBD2. Germline V gives CDR1 MNHEY, CDR2 SVGAGI. This CDR3 is built from 15 residues. The trim removed 8 bases at V and 6 bases at J, leaving 10 bases unmatched. The CDR3 DNA follows: TGTGCCAGCGGCCAACCAGCGGGAGGGCCCAATGAGCAGTTCTTC. Translated, it gives CASGQPAGGPNEQFF.

The rearrangement joins TRBV6-5 to TRBJ2-4; the match to TRBD2 covers 7 bases. The junction had 3 bases not matched to a gene; V was cut back by 2 bases and J by 5 bases. The CDR3 covers 14 residues. The germline gives CDR1 MNHEY, CDR2 SVGAGI. CDR3 loop: CASSYGLAENIQYF. The CDR3 nucleotides read TGTGCCAGCAGTTACGGGCTAGCGGAAAACATTCAGTACTTC.

The chain joins TRBV18 to TRBJ1-1; 8 bases line up with TRBD1. Germline V gene lookup returns CDR1 KGHSH and CDR2 LQKENI. Unmatched junction bases numbered 6, after V lost 2 bases and J lost 1 base. The length of the CDR3 is 16 residues. Here the CDR3 DNA reads TGTGCCAGCTCACCATGGACAGGGTTTGCGAACACTGAAGCTTTCTTT. Its translation: CASSPWTGFANTEAFF.

The genes are TRBV5-1 and TRBJ2-1; 11 positions match TRBD2. Per the germline V gene, CDR1 is SGHRS and CDR2 is YFSETQ. Unmatched junction bases numbered 9, after V lost 4 bases and J lost 9 bases. The CDR3 covers 15 residues. CDR3 sequence (DNA): TGCGCCAGCAGCCCCGGGACTAGCGGAGGGAGTGAGCAGTTCTTC. It translates to CASSPGTSGGSEQFF.

The chain joins TRBV7-6 to TRBJ1-3; a possible D gene is TRBD1 (5 bases). The CDR3 is 16 amino acids. The V gene lost 5 bases and the J gene lost 7 bases, with 21 bases spanning the gap. CDR1 and CDR2 (germline): SGHVS, FNYEAQ. CDR3 amino acids: CASSPRNQGGSNTIYF. CDR3 coding DNA: TGTGCCAGCAGCCCCCGTAACCAGGGAGGGAGTAACACCATATATTTT.

V usage is TRBV19 and J usage is TRBJ2-7, with 8 bases matching TRBD2. Looked up from germline, CDR1 is LNHDA and CDR2 is SQIVND (reference sequence). CDR3 size: 16 residues. The V segment lost 7 bases and the J segment 7 bases; nucleotides outside the gene matches: 18. The CDR3 spells CASTFGISGGVGEQYF. The CDR3 DNA reads as TGTGCCAGTACCTTTGGGATCTCGGGGGGGGTTGGAGAGCAGTACTTC.

The genes are TRBV5-1 and TRBJ2-3; TRBD1 matches at 7 bases. The germline CDR1 and CDR2 sequences are SGHRS and YFSETQ. The CDR3 runs 13 residues. Trimming cost V 5 bases and J 3 bases; bases outside gene matches: 3. The CDR3 DNA sequence: TGCGCCAGCAGACAGGGGCAAACAGATACGCAGTATTTT. Its translation: CASRQGQTDTQYF.

CDR3 residues: CATSDPGGETQYF. In DNA form, the CDR3 reads TGTGCCACCAGTGACCCCGGCGGGGAGACCCAGTACTTC. This chain uses TRBV24-1 with TRBJ2-5, with D tentatively TRBD2 (5 bases). The CDR3 sequence is 13 residues long. Trimming removed 4 bases at V and 5 bases at J, with 10 bases between. Germline assignment: CDR1 KGHDR and CDR2 SFDVKD.

The rearrangement uses TRBV7-2 and TRBJ2-3; 9 nucleotides align to TRBD2. From germline, CDR1 is SGHTA and CDR2 FQGNSA. The CDR3 is made up of 17 amino acids. After removal of 6 bases from V and 6 bases from J, the junction contained 16 bases not matched to a gene. The CDR3 sequence is CASSPRGTSIMGDTQYF. In DNA, the CDR3 is TGTGCCAGCAGTCCAAGAGGGACTAGCATCATGGGGGATACGCAGTATTTT.

This clone was detected once. The rearrangement uses TRBV7-9 and TRBJ2-1; 12 positions agree with TRBD2. This CDR3 has 16 residues. V lost 5 bases to trimming and J lost 6 bases; unmatched junction nucleotides: 8. Germline CDR1 SEHNR, CDR2 FQNEAQ (reference sequence). CDR3: CASSLLASGRANEQFF. The DNA of the CDR3 is TGTGCCAGCAGCCTTCTTGCTAGCGGGAGGGCCAATGAGCAGTTCTTC.

The V call is TRBV5-1, the J call TRBJ2-4, with 11 bases fitting TRBD2. CDR1 is SGHRS and CDR2 is YFSETQ in the germline V gene. This CDR3 region has 14 residues. The junction had 3 bases not matched to a gene; V was cut back by 4 bases and J by 6 bases. The DNA for the CDR3 is TGCGCCAGCAGCCCGGGACTAGCGGCAAACATTCAGTACTTC. It yields the protein CASSPGLAANIQYF.

This chain connects TRBV5-1 to TRBJ2-3, with TRBD2 as a possible D gene (5 bases). The V gene lost 6 bases and the J gene lost 4 bases, with 18 bases spanning the gap. Looked up from germline, CDR1 is SGHRS and CDR2 is YFSETQ. The CDR3 spans 15 residues. CDR3 in DNA: TGCGCCAGCAATAAAAATGCCGGGAACTCAGATACGCAGTATTTT. Protein sequence: CASNKNAGNSDTQYF.

V gene TRBV7-8 combines with J gene TRBJ1-1; 10 nucleotides agree with TRBD1. The CDR3 is 17 residues long. Germline V gene lookup returns CDR1 SGHVS and CDR2 FQNEAQ. Losses at the gene ends were 7 bases for V and 1 base for J; bases not matched to a gene: 12. As DNA, the CDR3 is TGTGCCAGCACCGCCACAAGGGACAGGGGAAGGAACACTGAAGCTTTCTTT. It translates to CASTATRDRGRNTEAFF. Drawing the rest from reference TRBV7-8 and TRBJ1-1, the complete variable domain is GAGVSQSPRYKVAKRGQDVALRCDPISGHVSLFWYQQALGQGPEFLTYFQNEAQLDKSGLPSDRFFAERPEGSVSTLKIQRTQQEDSAVYLCASTATRDRGRNTEAFFGQGTRLTVV.

J is TRBJ2-2 and V is TRBV6-2 or TRBV6-3; D is ambiguous. Germline-derived CDR1 and CDR2 are MNHEY and SVGEGT. The V gene lost 2 bases and the J gene lost 7 bases, with 5 bases spanning the gap. This CDR3 region has 12 residues. This chain's CDR3 is CASSYRVGELFF. CDR3 bases: TGTGCCAGCAGTTACAGAGTCGGGGAGCTGTTTTTT.

This chain links TRBV19 with TRBJ2-3; perhaps TRBD1 as D (5 bases). V dropped 1 base and J dropped 2 bases, with 10 bases sitting between them. CDR1 and CDR2 (germline): LNHDA, SQIVND (reference sequence). The CDR3 sequence is 15 residues long. The CDR3, as DNA: TGTGCCAGTAGTATAGGGGGCGCCTTCACAGATACGCAGTATTTT. Translation gives CASSIGGAFTDTQYF.